The 28 T cell receptor beta chains below all came from one sample that was sequenced in a study of response to subunit inactivated influenza vaccine. From the RT-PCR reads, TCRdb called clonotypes with MiXCR, one entry per CDR3 protein. The profile shows about half a million distinct CDR3 sequences, around 9.9% of them singletons. Source: PBMCs from blood, taken roughly 6 weeks after vaccination. All receptors come from a middle-aged man who received an inactivated influenza vaccine.

This clonotype was picked up a small number of times. The rearrangement uses TRBV12-3 or TRBV12-4 and TRBJ2-7, with D possibly being TRBD1 (5 bases). The V end lost 7 bases, the J end lost 4 bases, and 17 bases lay between the germline ends. The CDR3 runs 14 residues. The DNA for the CDR3 is TGTGCCAGCAAGGAGCAGGGTATGAAGTACGAGCAGTACTTC. Translation gives CASKEQGMKYEQYF.

This clonotype was found a few times. The chain recombines TRBV10-3 with TRBJ2-7; D might be TRBD1 (6 bases). The CDR3 totals 13 residues. Germline V gene sequence: CDR1 ENHRY, CDR2 SYGVKD. Trimming pared 6 bases from V and 5 bases from J, leaving 14 bases between. In DNA, the CDR3 is TGTGCCATCAGCACCGGGACAACGAACGAGCAGTACTTC. It encodes CAISTGTTNEQYF.

The genes are TRBV18 and TRBJ2-7; 8 bases are shared with TRBD2. Trimming took 2 bases from V and 0 from J; bases not matched to a gene: 3. The germline gives CDR1 KGHSH, CDR2 LQKENI. The CDR3 is 15 amino acids. The CDR3 DNA is TGTGCCAGCTCACCAGGCGGGAGGAGCTCCTACGAGCAGTACTTC. Protein product: CASSPGGRSSYEQYF.

Ten or more counts support this clonotype. The chain uses TRBV6-5 and TRBJ2-4; D may correspond to TRBD1 or TRBD2 (5 bases each). Germline values: CDR1 MNHEY, CDR2 SVGAGI. V was pared by 0 bases and J by 9 bases, with 15 bases between. The CDR3 consists of 15 residues. The DNA of the CDR3 is TGTGCCAGCAGTTACTCGGACCGGGGCGTGGGCATTCAGTACTTC. Protein: CASSYSDRGVGIQYF.

This clonotype was observed at least ten times. The gene calls are TRBV12-3 or TRBV12-4 and TRBJ1-2; D is uncertain. Trimming left V 6 bases short and J 2 bases short, with 10 bases between. There are 13 residues in the CDR3. The CDR3 DNA reads TGTGCCAGCAGCCCCGGTGCCAACTATGGCTACACCTTC. It codes for CASSPGANYGYTF.

V and J are TRBV25-1 and TRBJ2-3; 8 nucleotides align to TRBD1. J was trimmed by 6 bases and V by 4 bases; bases with no gene match: 3. The CDR3 sequence is 13 residues long. Germline V gene lookup returns CDR1 MGHDK and CDR2 SYGVNS. The CDR3 DNA follows: TGTGCCAGCAGTGCCAGGGGGCAGGATACGCAGTATTTT. This gives the protein CASSARGQDTQYF.

This clonotype was seen many times. V gene TRBV9 combines with J gene TRBJ2-2; D is unresolved. Germline V gene lookup returns CDR1 SGDLS and CDR2 YYNGEE. This CDR3 is 14 amino acids long. The V and J ends lost 2 bases and 0 bases respectively, with 5 bases between them. The CDR3 sequence: CASSVPSNTGELFF. The CDR3 coding sequence is TGTGCCAGCAGCGTTCCGTCGAACACCGGGGAGCTGTTTTTT. Filled out from reference TRBV9 and TRBJ2-2, the complete variable domain reads DSGVTQTPKHLITATGQRVTLRCSPRSGDLSVYWYQQSLDQGLQFLIQYYNGEERAKGNILERFSAQQFPDLHSELNLSSLELGDSALYFCASSVPSNTGELFFGEGSRLTVL.

The sample holds a few counts of this clonotype. The rearrangement links TRBV5-5 to TRBJ2-7; maybe TRBD1 (7 bases). From germline, CDR1 is SGHKS and CDR2 YYEKEE (reference sequence). The V and J ends lost 3 bases and 2 bases respectively, with 15 bases between them. The CDR3 has 15 amino acids. The CDR3 DNA reads as TGTGCCAGCAGCTCGGCGGGACAGCCAGCCTACGAGCAGTACTTC. Translating gives CASSSAGQPAYEQYF.

This clonotype has at least ten counts. This chain joins TRBV12-3 or TRBV12-4 and TRBJ2-7; no firm D call. V lost 2 bases and J 6 bases, leaving 5 bases between the germline ends. This CDR3 has 11 amino acids. CDR3 protein: CASSLKSEQYF. CDR3 sequence (DNA): TGTGCCAGCAGTTTAAAATCCGAGCAGTACTTC.

This clonotype occurred a few times. The V call is TRBV4-1, the J call TRBJ2-5; D call uncertain. The CDR3 totals 16 residues. Trimming removed 0 bases from V and 1 base from J, with 12 bases in between. The germline CDR1 and CDR2 sequences are MGHRA and YSYEKL. CDR3 amino acids: CASSQDTLLPQETQYF. In nucleotides, the CDR3 is TGCGCCAGCAGCCAAGATACCCTACTACCCCAAGAGACCCAGTACTTC.

This clonotype was detected ten times or more. This rearrangement joins TRBV12-3 or TRBV12-4 to TRBJ1-3; D is unresolved. Trimming took off 2 bases at V and 0 bases at J, with 5 bases between the two ends. The CDR3 covers 14 residues. In nucleotides, the CDR3 is TGTGCCAGCAGTTTATCCAGCTCTGGAAACACCATATATTTT. It codes for CASSLSSSGNTIYF.

Comments on this clonotype: Just one base apart from a much larger clone, this may be a read error. It is likely a read error, because the conserved phenylalanine at the end of the CDR3 is missing. This chain connects TRBV6-1 to TRBJ2-7, with 8 bases aligning to TRBD1. This CDR3 region has 15 residues. CDR1 MNHNS and CDR2 SASEGT come from the germline V gene. The trim removed 6 bases at V and 0 bases at J, leaving 7 bases unmatched. The CDR3 sequence: CASRELGQVSYEQYL. CDR3 DNA: TGTGCCAGCAGGGAACTGGGACAGGTCTCCTACGAGCAGTACTTA.

The table lists this clonotype with many counts. The chain carries TRBV6-5 and TRBJ1-2; TRBD1 matches 8 bases. V was pared by 3 bases and J by 5 bases, with 8 bases of the junction left unmatched. The CDR3 is 15 residues long. Germline CDR1 MNHEY, CDR2 SVGAGI. The chain's CDR3 is CASSYSTGEGYGYTF. The DNA for the CDR3 is TGTGCCAGCAGTTATTCGACAGGGGAGGGATATGGCTACACCTTC.

The chain carries TRBV20-1 and TRBJ2-3; tentative D call: TRBD2 (5 bases). Germline CDR1 is DFQATT and CDR2 is SNEGSKA (reference sequence). Trimming left V 1 base short and J 0 bases short, with 11 bases between. The CDR3 has 15 residues. The CDR3, as DNA: TGCAGTGCTAGAGGTGGGAGAGGGAGCACAGATACGCAGTATTTT. Protein sequence: CSARGGRGSTDTQYF.

This clonotype came up many times. The chain employs TRBV5-1 and TRBJ2-7, with 12 bases matching TRBD2. The CDR3 loop spans 14 amino acids. The junction had 4 bases not matched to a gene; V was cut back by 4 bases and J by 5 bases. Germline assignment: CDR1 SGHRS and CDR2 YFSETQ. In DNA form, the CDR3 reads TGCGCCAGCAGCAGACTAGCGGGAGTAGACGAGCAGTACTTC. As protein: CASSRLAGVDEQYF.

This clonotype appeared many times. V is TRBV5-5 and J is TRBJ1-5, with D uncertain. CDR1 is SGHKS, CDR2 YYEKEE, per germline (reference sequence). Trimming pared 2 bases from V and 7 bases from J, leaving 19 bases between. There are 16 residues in the CDR3. In nucleotides, the CDR3 is TGTGCCAGCAGCTTTCGCCCAGTGGAATCGGGACAGCCCCAGCATTTT. Its translation is CASSFRPVESGQPQHF.

This clonotype was counted at least ten times. The genes are TRBV15 and TRBJ2-3, with TRBD2 matching over 8 bases. Unmatched junction bases numbered 21, after V lost 5 bases and J lost 2 bases. Germline CDR1 is LNHNV and CDR2 is YYDKDF (reference sequence). The CDR3 spans 20 residues. CDR3 protein: CATSGLQLAADLLYTDTQYF. As DNA, the CDR3 is TGTGCCACCAGCGGACTCCAACTAGCGGCAGATCTCCTTTACACAGATACGCAGTATTTT.

This clonotype has more than one count but fewer than ten. The chain uses TRBV5-5 and TRBJ2-5, with TRBD1 matching over 7 bases. The germline gives CDR1 SGHKS, CDR2 YYEKEE (reference sequence). J gave up 4 bases and V 4 bases, and 13 bases lay outside the gene matches. This CDR3 comprises 16 residues. This chain's CDR3 is CASSLSANRGRETQYF. Here the CDR3 DNA reads TGTGCCAGCAGCCTCTCGGCGAACAGGGGTAGAGAGACCCAGTACTTC.

The chain couples TRBV7-2 to TRBJ2-1; D is unclear. The length of the CDR3 is 14 residues. Per germline, CDR1 SGHTA and CDR2 FQGNSA. V lost 6 bases and J 3 bases, leaving 12 bases between the germline ends. CDR3 loop: CASRATFDYNEQFF. CDR3 in DNA: TGTGCCAGCAGGGCTACTTTCGACTACAATGAGCAGTTCTTC.

This clonotype was found many times. The chain has TRBV6-2 or TRBV6-3 and TRBJ2-1; D not resolved. Germline CDR1 MNHEY, CDR2 SVGEGT. The V end lost 0 bases, the J end lost 3 bases, and 18 bases lay between the germline ends. The CDR3 has 18 residues. The CDR3 protein is CASSYSKRRIGNYNEQFF. The CDR3 nucleotides read TGTGCCAGCAGTTACTCGAAGCGTCGAATAGGGAACTACAATGAGCAGTTCTTC.

The chain recombines TRBV28 with TRBJ2-7, with TRBD1 identical over 7 bases. The V gene end was trimmed by 10 bases and the J gene end by 0 bases; junction bases not matched to a gene: 9. Germline V gene sequence: CDR1 MDHEN, CDR2 SYDVKM. This CDR3 is built from 14 residues. The CDR3 loop reads CATTGQISSYEQYF. In DNA, the CDR3 is TGTGCCACCACGGGACAGATAAGCTCCTACGAGCAGTACTTC.

The CDR3 region is CASSSPWGTAATDTQYF. The CDR3 bases are TGTGCCAGCAGCTCCCCCTGGGGGACGGCTGCCACAGATACGCAGTATTTT. The chain couples TRBV7-2 to TRBJ2-3; either TRBD1 or TRBD2 may supply D (5 bases each). The germline V and J ends were trimmed by 4 bases and 2 bases, with 19 bases remaining between them. Germline values: CDR1 SGHTA, CDR2 FQGNSA. The CDR3 totals 17 residues.

V is TRBV5-1 and J is TRBJ2-7; TRBD2 agrees at 7 bases. The V gene end was trimmed by 2 bases and the J gene end by 4 bases; junction bases not matched to a gene: 9. The CDR3 length is 15 residues. The germline V gene has CDR1 SGHRS and CDR2 YFSETQ. CDR3 bases: TGCGCCAGCAGCTTTTGGCTAGCGGTTGCTTACGAGCAGTACTTC. Protein sequence: CASSFWLAVAYEQYF.

The CDR3 reads CASSRTPAYEQYF. The CDR3 DNA reads TGTGCCAGCAGCCGCACCCCCGCCTACGAGCAGTACTTC. The J gene is TRBJ2-7, the V gene TRBV3-1; no firm D call. Germline-derived CDR1 and CDR2 are LGHDT and YNNKEL (reference sequence). The ends were cut back, 4 bases at V and 2 bases at J, with 9 bases in the middle. CDR3 length: 13 amino acids.

J is TRBJ2-4 and V is TRBV20-1, with 15 bases identical to TRBD2. This CDR3 contains 18 residues. V was clipped by 6 bases and J by 0 bases; unmatched bases: 9. Germline CDR1 is DFQATT and CDR2 is SNEGSKA (reference sequence). The CDR3 here is CSAGRTSGGAAAKNIQYF. CDR3 nucleotides: TGCAGTGCAGGCCGGACTAGCGGGGGGGCGGCAGCCAAAAACATTCAGTACTTC.

CDR3 bases: TGTGCCAGCAGCGCCCCGGGACAGGGGACCTACGAGCAGTACTTC. It yields the protein CASSAPGQGTYEQYF. This chain joins TRBV5-6 and TRBJ2-7; 10 bases agree with TRBD1. V shed 4 bases, J shed 2 bases, and the junction held 6 bases outside the gene matches. The CDR3 is 15 residues long. CDR1 and CDR2 (germline): SGHDT, YYEEEE.

The rearrangement links TRBV6-2 or TRBV6-3 to TRBJ2-3; 13 nucleotides align to TRBD2. CDR3 length equals 17 residues. J gave up 5 bases and V 7 bases, and 12 bases lay outside the gene matches. Germline CDR1 reads MNHEY; CDR2 reads SVGEGT. This CDR3 is CASNHPGLAGPRDTQYF. CDR3 bases: TGTGCCAGCAATCATCCGGGACTAGCGGGACCTCGAGATACGCAGTATTTT.

This clonotype was picked up one time. The chain couples TRBV20-1 to TRBJ1-2; TRBD1 matches at 7 bases. CDR3 length: 14 residues. The germline V gene has CDR1 DFQATT and CDR2 SNEGSKA (reference sequence). V shed 7 bases and J 6 bases; nucleotides not matched to a gene: 14. This CDR3 is CSGSSDREVDGYTF. The DNA of the CDR3 is TGCAGTGGATCGAGTGACAGGGAAGTGGATGGCTACACCTTC.